This T cell receptor beta chain comes out of a study of early T cells in non-severe SARS-CoV-2 infection. For the study at large: Bulk RNA taken from unsorted whole blood was sequenced, leaving chains unpaired.

Study observations and caveats: Lookups in VDJdb leaned toward anti-spike CD8 responses and missed private and CD4 specificities.

This clonotype was seen more than once but under ten times. Its antigen is as yet unknown. The library protocol tagged individual cDNA molecules with unique molecular identifiers. TCRdb independently ran MiXCR on the 5' RACE reads; one entry per CDR3 protein. There are tens of thousands of distinct CDR3 sequences in the sample; 16% occur only once, and approximately 5.1% lies in the top ten. The J segment lost 6 bases and the V segment lost 8 bases, leaving 9 bases of the junction unmatched. This CDR3 spans 13 amino acids. CDR1 and CDR2 from the germline V gene are SEHNR and FQNEAQ (reference sequence).

The chain links TRBV7-9 to TRBJ1-2, with 7 bases matching TRBD1. The source is an adult who was a healthcare worker with PCR-confirmed SARS-CoV-2 infection or an uninfected control (not recorded which). The sample here was whole blood, taken at baseline. CDR3 residues: CASAPGGGDGYTF. CDR3 DNA: TGTGCCAGCGCGCCAGGGGGAGGGGATGGCTACACCTTC.